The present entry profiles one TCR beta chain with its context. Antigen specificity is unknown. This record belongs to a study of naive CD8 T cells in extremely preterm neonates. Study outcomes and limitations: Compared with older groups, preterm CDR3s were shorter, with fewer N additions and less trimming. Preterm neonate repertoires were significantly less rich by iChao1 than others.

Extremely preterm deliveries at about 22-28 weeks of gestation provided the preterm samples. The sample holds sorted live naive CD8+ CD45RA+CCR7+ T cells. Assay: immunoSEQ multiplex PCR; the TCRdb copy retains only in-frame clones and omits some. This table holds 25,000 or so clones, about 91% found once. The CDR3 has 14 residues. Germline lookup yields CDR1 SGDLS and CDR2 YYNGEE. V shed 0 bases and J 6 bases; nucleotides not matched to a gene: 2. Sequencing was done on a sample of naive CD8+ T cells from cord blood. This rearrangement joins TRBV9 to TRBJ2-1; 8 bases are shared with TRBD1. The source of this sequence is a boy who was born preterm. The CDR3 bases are TGTGCCAGCAGCGTAGGGGGACAGGTCAATGAGCAGTTCTTC. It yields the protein CASSVGGQVNEQFF.